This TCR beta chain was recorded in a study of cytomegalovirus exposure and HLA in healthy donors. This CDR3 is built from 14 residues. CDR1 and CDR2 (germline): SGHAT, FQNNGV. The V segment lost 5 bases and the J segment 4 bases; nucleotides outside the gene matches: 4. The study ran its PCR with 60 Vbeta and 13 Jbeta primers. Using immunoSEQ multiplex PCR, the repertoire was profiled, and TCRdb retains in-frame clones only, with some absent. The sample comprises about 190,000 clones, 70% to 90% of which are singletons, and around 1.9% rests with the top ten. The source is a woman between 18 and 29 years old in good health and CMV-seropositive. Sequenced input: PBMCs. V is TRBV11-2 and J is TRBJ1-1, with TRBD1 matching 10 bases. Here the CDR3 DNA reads TGTGCCAGCAGCCCCGGGACAGGGGTCACTGAAGCTTTCTTT. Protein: CASSPGTGVTEAFF.